A selection of T cell receptor beta chains follows, all from one sample in a study of shared clonotypes between healthy human individuals. The data were produced by immunoSEQ multiplex PCR, yet TCRdb's version contains in-frame clones alone and is incomplete. Of about 2,500,000 clones listed, approximately 92% were seen once; the top ten hold roughly 0.14%. Sequenced sample: naive CD4+ T cells sorted from blood. The receptors derive from a man between 18 and 35 years old in good health. The CDR3 runs from the conserved cysteine through the conserved F or W. D genes are given only for firm matches. A clone size is listed for some rows: how often the clone was seen (once, few, many), or a class if it is expanded.

>NA|TRBV2|TRBJ2-1|NA
CASSLTASSYNEQFF
TGTGCCAGCAGCTTGACAGCCAGCTCCTACAATGAGCAGTTCTTC
>NA|TRBV4-1|TRBJ2-5|NA
CASSQVGSRETQYF
TGCGCCAGCAGCCAGGTCGGGAGTCGGGAGACCCAGTACTTC
>NA|TRBV12-5|TRBJ2-1|TRBD1
CASTARDRGRNEQFF
TGTGCTAGTACGGCTCGGGACAGGGGGCGGAATGAGCAGTTCTTC
>NA|TRBV5-1|TRBJ2-2|NA
CASSNLNTGELFF
TGCGCCAGCAGCAACCTGAACACCGGGGAGCTGTTTTTT
>NA|TRBV10-3|TRBJ1-3|NA
CAINTVADSGNTIYF
TGTGCCATCAATACAGTGGCCGACTCTGGAAACACCATATATTTT
>NA|TRBV10-2|TRBJ1-4|NA
CASSQDSPTNEKLFF
TGCGCCAGCAGCCAAGACAGCCCAACTAATGAAAAACTGTTTTTT
>NA|TRBV27|TRBJ2-5|NA
CASSFTGLQETQYF
TGTGCCAGCAGTTTCACCGGGCTCCAAGAGACCCAGTACTTC
>NA|TRBV29-1|TRBJ2-3|TRBD1
CSVQDRGADTQYF
TGCAGCGTTCAGGACAGGGGCGCAGATACGCAGTATTTT
>NA|TRBV7-9|TRBJ2-3|NA
CASSFGRVGTDTQYF
TGTGCCAGCAGCTTCGGCAGGGTTGGCACAGATACGCAGTATTTT
>NA|TRBV6-1|TRBJ2-7|NA
CASSEAMPSYEQYF
TGTGCCAGCAGTGAAGCGATGCCCTCCTACGAGCAGTACTTC
>NA|TRBV11-2|TRBJ2-2|TRBD1
CASSPVDRGRTGELFF
TGTGCCAGCAGCCCCGTAGACAGGGGGCGGACCGGGGAGCTGTTTTTT
>NA|TRBV9|TRBJ1-6|TRBD1
CASSADSGTGGWSPLHF
TGTGCCAGCAGCGCCGATTCCGGGACAGGGGGTTGGTCACCCCTCCACTTT
>NA|TRBV7-2|TRBJ1-6|NA
CASRPGEANSPLHF
TGTGCCAGCCGTCCGGGGGAGGCTAATTCACCCCTCCACTTT
>once|TRBV30|TRBJ2-3|TRBD1
CAWSAQGAHTDTQYF
TGTGCCTGGAGTGCACAGGGGGCACACACAGATACGCAGTATTTT
>NA|TRBV29-1|TRBJ2-1|NA
CSASQGYFYNEQFF
TGCAGCGCCTCACAGGGATATTTCTACAATGAGCAGTTCTTC
>NA|TRBV30|TRBJ2-5|NA
CAWSLYAPIETQYF
TGTGCCTGGAGCCTCTATGCTCCAATTGAGACCCAGTACTTC
>NA|TRBV5-1|TRBJ1-3|NA
CASSLAPGSGNTIYF
TGCGCCAGCAGCTTGGCCCCGGGCTCTGGAAACACCATATATTTT
>NA|TRBV9|TRBJ2-2|NA
CASSVDLLQFGELFF
TGTGCCAGCAGCGTAGACCTGCTCCAGTTCGGGGAGCTGTTTTTT
>NA|TRBV6-5|TRBJ2-3|NA
CASKEGRADTQYF
TGTGCCAGCAAGGAGGGCCGGGCAGATACGCAGTATTTT
>NA|TRBV27|TRBJ2-1|NA
CASSLNWVNEQFF
TGTGCCAGCAGTTTGAATTGGGTAAATGAGCAGTTCTTC